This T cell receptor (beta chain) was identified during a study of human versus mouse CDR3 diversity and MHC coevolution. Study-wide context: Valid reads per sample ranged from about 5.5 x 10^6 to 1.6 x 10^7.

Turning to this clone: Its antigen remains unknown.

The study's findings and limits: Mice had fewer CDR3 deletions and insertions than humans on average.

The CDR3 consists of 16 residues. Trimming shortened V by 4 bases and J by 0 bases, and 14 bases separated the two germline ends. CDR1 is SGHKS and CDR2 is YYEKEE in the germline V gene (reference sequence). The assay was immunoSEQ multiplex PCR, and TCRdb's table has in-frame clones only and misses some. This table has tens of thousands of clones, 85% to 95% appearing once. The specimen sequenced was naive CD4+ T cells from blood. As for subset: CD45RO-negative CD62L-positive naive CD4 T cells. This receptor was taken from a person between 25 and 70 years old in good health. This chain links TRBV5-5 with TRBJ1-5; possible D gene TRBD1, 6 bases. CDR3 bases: TGTGCCAGCAGCCTCCGGACAGTTTATAGCAATCAGCCCCAGCATTTT. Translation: CASSLRTVYSNQPQHF.